The rows below give T cell receptor beta chains drawn from one sample of a study of T-cell memory formation after mild COVID-19. One entry per CDR3 protein, called by TCRdb with MiXCR from the 5' RACE reads. The data show around 300,000 distinct CDR3 sequences, approximately 12% seen once. The sample taken for sequencing was PBMCs or a T cell subset sorted from them (not recorded which). All receptors come from a man in his late teens or twenties who had mild COVID-19 (a few samples of this study predate the infection). Cell type and time point are not known. Both conserved end residues are part of each CDR3. The size entry is marked missing in some rows and otherwise reads once, few, many or a size class.

v_call clone_size cdr3_aa
TRBV5-1 - CASSQDGDTDTQYF
TRBV23-1 - CASSQEVRGQGETQYF
TRBV29-1 once CSVPSGTVPYEQYF
TRBV9 - CASSVSGVNTGELFF
TRBV4-1 few CASSQGLGGGGYGYTF
TRBV4-3 many CASSQVPENEQFF
TRBV10-1 - CASSESMRGLITEAFF
TRBV4-1 few CASSYAGVITDTQYF
TRBV12-3/TRBV12-4 - CASSGTYKETQYF
TRBV6-6 - CASSYGQTQYF